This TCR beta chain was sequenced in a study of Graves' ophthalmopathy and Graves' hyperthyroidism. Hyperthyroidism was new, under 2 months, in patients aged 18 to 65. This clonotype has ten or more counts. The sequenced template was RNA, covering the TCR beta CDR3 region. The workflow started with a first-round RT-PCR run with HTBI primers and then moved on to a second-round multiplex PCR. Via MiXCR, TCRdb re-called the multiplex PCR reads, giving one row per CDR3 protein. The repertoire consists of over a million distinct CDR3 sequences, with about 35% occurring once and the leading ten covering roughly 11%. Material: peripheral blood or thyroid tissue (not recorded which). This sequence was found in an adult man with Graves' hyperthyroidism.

The CDR3 sequence is CASSLRGPLHF. The CDR3 DNA reads TGTGCCAGCAGCTTACGGGGACCCCTCCACTTT. The gene calls are TRBV7-2 and TRBJ1-6; D is ambiguous. This CDR3 spans 11 amino acids. Trimming pared 2 bases from V and 12 bases from J, leaving 5 bases between. Germline values: CDR1 SGHTA, CDR2 FQGNSA.